Each of the 3 T cell receptor beta chains below was sequenced from the same sample in a study of T cell responses to AZD1222 COVID-19 vaccine. Some clones are missing from TCRdb's copy, which holds only in-frame ones; the method was immunoSEQ multiplex PCR. The data show roughly 110,000 clones, roughly 92% seen once. Sequenced here: peripheral blood, sampled on day 0 of AZD1222 vaccination. These receptors came from an adult in good health.

This clone occurred a few times. The chain is built from TRBV7-9 and TRBJ2-7, with TRBD1 matching 7 bases. The CDR3 has 16 amino acids. The germline V gene has CDR1 SEHNR and CDR2 FQNEAQ (reference sequence). V was pared by 5 bases and J by 2 bases, with 12 bases of the junction left unmatched. CDR3: CASSAKKGQIAYEQYF. The CDR3 coding sequence is TGTGCCAGCAGCGCAAAAAAGGGACAGATAGCCTACGAGCAGTACTTC. Using reference TRBV7-9 and TRBJ2-7 for the parts outside the CDR3, the full variable domain is DTGVSQNPRHKITKRGQNVTFRCDPISEHNRLYWYRQTLGQGPEFLTYFQNEAQLEKSRLLSDRFSAERPKGSFSTLEIQRTEQGDSAMYLCASSAKKGQIAYEQYFGPGTRLTVT.

This chain uses TRBV7-9 with TRBJ2-7, with 7 bases matching TRBD2. Germline V gene sequence: CDR1 SEHNR, CDR2 FQNEAQ (reference sequence). Unmatched junction bases numbered 5, after V lost 1 base and J lost 11 bases. This CDR3 contains 12 residues. The CDR3 loop reads CASSLEGAGEYF. CDR3 bases: TGTGCCAGCAGCTTAGAGGGCGCGGGGGAGTACTTC.

The rearrangement uses TRBV6-5 and TRBJ1-2; 7 nucleotides match TRBD1. The CDR3 runs to 13 residues. V was pared by 6 bases and J by 1 base, with 2 bases of the junction left unmatched. Germline V gives CDR1 MNHEY, CDR2 SVGAGI. In DNA, the CDR3 is TGTGCCAGCAGCGGGACAGTTAACTATGGCTACACCTTC. Its protein is CASSGTVNYGYTF.